The 13 T cell receptor beta chains presented below share a single source sample, sequenced in a study of blood T cell repertoires in COVID-19. TCRdb's table, derived via immunoSEQ multiplex PCR, lists solely in-frame clones and lacks some. The table lists approximately 120,000 clones, approximately 80% of them singletons. The source material was peripheral blood. The receptors were gathered from a human donor in a cohort sampled during active COVID-19.

In DNA form, the CDR3 reads TGTGCCAGCAGCTTGGGGGGGACAGGGTTGAACACTGAAGCTTTCTTT. This codes for CASSLGGTGLNTEAFF. This chain joins TRBV5-4 and TRBJ1-1, with 9 bases aligning to TRBD1. V lost 0 bases and J lost 0; bases outside the gene matches: 3. CDR3 length: 16 residues. CDR1 and CDR2 (germline): SGHNT, YYREEE (reference sequence). The whole variable domain, remainder taken from reference TRBV5-4 and TRBJ1-1, is ETGVTQSPTHLIKTRGQQVTLRCSSQSGHNTVSWYQQALGQGPQFIFQYYREEENGRGNFPPRFSGLQFPNYSSELNVNALELDDSALYLCASSLGGTGLNTEAFFGQGTRLTVV.

This clone was detected only a few times. The chain recombines TRBV2 with TRBJ2-7; D is perhaps TRBD2 (5 bases). The germline V gene encodes CDR1 SNHLY and CDR2 FYNNEI. V was trimmed by 6 bases and J by 3 bases, leaving 15 bases between them. This CDR3 spans 14 amino acids. Here the CDR3 DNA reads TGTGCCAGCAGGGTGGACTCGGGGTACTACGAGCAGTACTTC. It translates to CASRVDSGYYEQYF. Looking up the rest from reference TRBV2 and TRBJ2-7 gives the full variable domain: EPEVTQTPSHQVTQMGQEVILRCVPISNHLYFYWYRQILGQKVEFLVSFYNNEISEKSEIFDDQFSVERPDGSNFTLKIRSTKLEDSAMYFCASRVDSGYYEQYFGPGTRLTVT.

The chain links TRBV29-1 to TRBJ2-7; 9 bases map to TRBD1. V was pared by 4 bases and J by 2 bases, with 6 bases of the junction left unmatched. This CDR3 is 14 amino acids long. CDR1 and CDR2 (germline): SQVTM, ANQGSEA. The CDR3 nucleotides are TGCAGCGTTGCTGGGACAGGGCTAACCTACGAGCAGTACTTC. This translates into CSVAGTGLTYEQYF.

This chain joins TRBV25-1 and TRBJ1-2; TRBD1 aligns across 7 bases. V was clipped by 7 bases and J by 4 bases; unmatched bases: 6. CDR1 is MGHDK and CDR2 is SYGVNS in the germline V gene. The CDR3 spans 13 residues. CDR3 DNA sequence: TGTGCCAGCACGGCCGGGACAGTCTATGGCTACACCTTC. Its translation: CASTAGTVYGYTF.

The CDR3 protein is CASRGLNTGELFF. In nucleotides, the CDR3 is TGTGCCAGCAGGGGGCTGAACACCGGGGAGCTGTTTTTT. The chain uses TRBV2 and TRBJ2-2, with D possibly matching TRBD1 (5 bases). V dropped 6 bases and J dropped 1 base, with 6 bases sitting between them. Looked up from germline, CDR1 is SNHLY and CDR2 is FYNNEI. The CDR3 is 13 residues long.

The chain couples TRBV11-3 to TRBJ2-5; D possibly corresponds to TRBD2 (5 bases). Germline V CDR1 and CDR2: SGHNT, YENEEA. Trimming left V 2 bases short and J 4 bases short, with 8 bases between. This CDR3 has 13 residues. CDR3 amino acids: CASSLLRGETQYF. CDR3 bases: TGTGCCAGCAGCTTACTTCGGGGAGAGACCCAGTACTTC.

This chain links TRBV9 with TRBJ2-7; D is possibly TRBD1 (5 bases). In germline, CDR1 is SGDLS, CDR2 YYNGEE. V was shortened by 2 bases and J by 3 bases, with 12 bases between the two germline ends. The CDR3 loop spans 14 amino acids. Written as DNA, the CDR3 is TGTGCCAGCAGCGTCGACAGCACGAGCTACGAGCAGTACTTC. It codes for CASSVDSTSYEQYF.

V gene TRBV9 combines with J gene TRBJ2-6; D call uncertain. Trimming removed 4 bases at V and 2 bases at J, with 13 bases between. The CDR3 has 16 residues. Germline V lookup: CDR1 SGDLS, CDR2 YYNGEE. Written as DNA, the CDR3 is TGTGCCAGCAGCACGGGTCCACTCCCTGGGGCCAACGTCCTGACTTTC. It codes for CASSTGPLPGANVLTF.

The rearrangement uses TRBV18 and TRBJ2-1; possibly TRBD2 for D (6 bases). This CDR3 region has 14 residues. The V end was cut by 3 bases, the J end by 6 bases, with 12 bases between. The germline V gene has CDR1 KGHSH and CDR2 LQKENI. The CDR3 DNA is TGTGCCAGCTCACCGGCGGGACCCCTCAATGAGCAGTTCTTC. Amino acid sequence: CASSPAGPLNEQFF.

This clone was found a few times. The rearrangement joins TRBV24-1 to TRBJ1-4, with D possibly matching TRBD1 (6 bases). Germline-derived CDR1 and CDR2 are KGHDR and SFDVKD. Trimming pared 0 bases from V and 3 bases from J, leaving 7 bases between. CDR3 length: 15 residues. The CDR3 region has the DNA TGTGCCACCAGTGATTTGTCAGGGGCTAATGAAAAACTGTTTTTT. Translated: CATSDLSGANEKLFF.

This chain connects TRBV6-2 or TRBV6-3 to TRBJ1-1; 7 bases match TRBD1. The CDR3 sequence is 16 residues long. CDR1 is MNHEY and CDR2 is SVGEGT in the germline V gene. After removal of 0 bases from V and 1 base from J, the junction contained 5 bases not matched to a gene. In DNA form, the CDR3 reads TGTGCCAGCAGTTACTCCACAGGGGCCGGGAACACTGAAGCTTTCTTT. This gives the protein CASSYSTGAGNTEAFF.

This rearrangement joins TRBV7-3 to TRBJ2-5, with TRBD1 matching 9 bases. The germline V gene has CDR1 SGHTA and CDR2 FQGTGA. The CDR3 sequence is 13 residues long. Trimming removed 2 bases from V and 6 bases from J; junction bases left unmatched: 1. The CDR3 sequence: CASSLDRGKTQYF. For the CDR3, the DNA is TGTGCCAGCAGCTTAGACAGGGGGAAGACCCAGTACTTC. The variable domain in full, completed from reference TRBV7-3 and TRBJ2-5, reads GAGVSQTPSNKVTEKGKYVELRCDPISGHTALYWYRQSLGQGPEFLIYFQGTGAADDSGLPNDRFFAVRPEGSVSTLKIQRTERGDSAVYLCASSLDRGKTQYFGPGTRLLVL.

This clone was counted only a few times. V gene TRBV7-9 combines with J gene TRBJ1-2, with D maybe TRBD1 (6 bases). There are 16 residues in the CDR3. CDR1 and CDR2 (germline): SEHNR, FQNEAQ (reference sequence). V was clipped by 1 base and J by 6 bases, with 18 bases between them. The CDR3 bases are TGTGCCAGCAGCTTAGAAAGGGACAAAGGGCGTAATGGCTACACCTTC. Translated, it gives CASSLERDKGRNGYTF.